This T cell receptor beta chain was sequenced for a study of beta chain features in type 1 diabetes. Overall study context: In age, gender and cell yields, patients were similar to healthy donors. Sorted cells examined across all samples numbered 85 million to 130 million.

Points from the study as a whole: A moderate, significant TCRB CDR3 shortening appeared in type 1 diabetes across four CD4+ subsets.

The isolated RNA, all of it, was reverse transcribed, so expressed TCRB transcripts were what got sequenced. The method was immunoSEQ multiplex PCR; TCRdb's version includes in-frame clones alone and lacks a portion of them. The sample lists a few hundred thousand clones, 12% to 15% occurring once. The table lists this clone with a few counts. Its antigen is undetermined. CDR1 is GTSNPN, CDR2 SVGIG, per germline (reference sequence). There are 18 residues in the CDR3. V was cut by 0 bases and J by 1 base, with 19 bases left in between. The TCR comes from a man younger than 40 in good health. Material: central memory CD4+ T cells from blood. The rearrangement uses TRBV30 and TRBJ2-4, with D unresolved. The CDR3 sequence: CAWSVHSLGYTAKNIQYF. The CDR3 DNA is TGTGCCTGGAGTGTACATAGTCTAGGGTATACGGCCAAAAACATTCAGTACTTC.